Shown below are 8 T cell receptor beta chains from a single sample sequenced in a study of beta chain features in type 1 diabetes. As every portion of the isolated RNA was reverse transcribed, the sequencing read expressed TCRB transcripts. Sequencing used immunoSEQ multiplex PCR; TCRdb keeps in-frame clones, though not all of them. The sample records about 410,000 clones, approximately 15% being singletons. The sample was naive CD4+ T cells from blood. The receptor set was obtained from a man aged 25 to 45 in good health.

This rearrangement joins TRBV6-5 to TRBJ2-3; D is ambiguous. CDR1 MNHEY and CDR2 SVGAGI come from the germline V gene. The V and J ends lost 5 bases and 4 bases respectively, with 10 bases between them. The CDR3 is 13 residues long. CDR3 nucleotide sequence: TGTGCCAGCAGTCCATCCTTCCCAGATACGCAGTATTTT. This sequence encodes CASSPSFPDTQYF.

This clone was counted a few times. The chain couples TRBV29-1 to TRBJ1-1; D not resolved. Per germline, CDR1 SQVTM and CDR2 ANQGSEA. The CDR3 has 11 residues. V shed 2 bases and J shed 7 bases, with 8 bases lying between them. The DNA for the CDR3 is TGCAGCGTTGAACAGACGGGTGAAGCTTTCTTT. Amino acid sequence: CSVEQTGEAFF.

A few counts support this clone. The chain couples TRBV7-2 to TRBJ1-1; TRBD1 agrees at 7 bases. Germline values: CDR1 SGHTA, CDR2 FQGNSA. This CDR3 is 14 amino acids long. Germline trimming cut 4 bases from V and 1 base from J; bases unmatched to any gene: 3. The CDR3 loop is CASSYHRGNTEAFF. The CDR3 bases are TGTGCCAGCAGCTACCACAGGGGGAACACTGAAGCTTTCTTT.

In its sample, this clone was seen once. The chain is built from TRBV29-1 and TRBJ1-2, with D hard to call. Trimming stripped 4 bases from V and 1 base from J, with 7 bases between. The CDR3 runs 12 residues. The germline gives CDR1 SQVTM, CDR2 ANQGSEA. CDR3 DNA: TGCAGCGTTGGCAGGCATAACTATGGCTACACCTTC. As protein: CSVGRHNYGYTF.

This clone was counted between two and nine times. The chain links TRBV7-9 to TRBJ2-1, with 7 bases that match TRBD1. V trimming: 7 bases; J trimming: 9 bases; junction bases outside the gene matches: 15. The CDR3 consists of 15 residues. Germline assignment: CDR1 SEHNR and CDR2 FQNEAQ (reference sequence). Here the CDR3 DNA reads TGTGCCAGCACTTCGTCTTTGGGACAGCGAAGTGAGCAGTTCTTC. Amino acid sequence: CASTSSLGQRSEQFF. Combining the CDR3 with reference TRBV7-9 and TRBJ2-1 gives the whole variable domain DTGVSQNPRHKITKRGQNVTFRCDPISEHNRLYWYRQTLGQGPEFLTYFQNEAQLEKSRLLSDRFSAERPKGSFSTLEIQRTEQGDSAMYLCASTSSLGQRSEQFFGPGTRLTVL.

Only a few counts were recorded for this clone. The rearrangement uses TRBV15 and TRBJ1-3, with D tentatively TRBD1 (5 bases). Trimming removed 9 bases at V and 4 bases at J, with 16 bases between. The CDR3 is made up of 14 amino acids. Germline CDR1 reads LNHNV; CDR2 reads YYDKDF (reference sequence). The CDR3 protein is CATPCRGTGNTIYF. The CDR3 nucleotides read TGTGCCACTCCCTGTAGGGGCACAGGAAACACCATATATTTT.

The chain combines TRBV29-1 with TRBJ1-2, with no clear D. The CDR3 has 11 residues. Germline CDR1 reads SQVTM; CDR2 reads ANQGSEA. V lost 1 base and J lost 8, with 8 bases in between. The CDR3 sequence: CSVEVVRGYTF. CDR3 nucleotides: TGCAGCGTTGAAGTAGTTAGGGGCTACACCTTC. Full variable domain (missing parts from reference TRBV29-1 and TRBJ1-2): SAVISQKPSRDICQRGTSLTIQCQVDSQVTMMFWYRQQPGQSLTLIATANQGSEATYESGFVIDKFPISRPNLTFSTLTVSNMSPEDSSIYLCSVEVVRGYTFGSGTRLTVV.

This rearrangement joins TRBV20-1 to TRBJ2-7, with TRBD1 identical over 8 bases. The ends lost 5 bases at V and 8 bases at J; junction bases unmatched: 5. The CDR3 sequence is 11 residues long. Germline-derived CDR1 and CDR2 are DFQATT and SNEGSKA (reference sequence). The CDR3 nucleotides are TGCAGTGCTTGGACAGGGCAAAAGCAGTACGTC. Translating it yields CSAWTGQKQYV.